This is a list of T cell receptor beta chains from one sample in a study of cytomegalovirus exposure and HLA in healthy donors. Here immunoSEQ multiplex PCR was the method, and the copy in TCRdb shows in-frame clones only, minus some. Of 210,000 or so clones in the sample, about 74% were seen once. Sequencing used PBMCs. The receptor set was obtained from a man in his forties in good health and CMV-seronegative. CDR3s include the opening cysteine and the closing phenylalanine or tryptophan. The D gene is left open where the match is weak. Size values are once, few and many counts, or a class for expanded clones, and some rows have none.

cdr3_aa,cdr3_nt,d_call,v_call,clone_size,j_call
CARGYRASEQYF,TGTGCCAGGGGGTACAGGGCCTCCGAGCAGTACTTC,NA,TRBV13,NA,TRBJ2-7
CASSLRQGRTQYF,TGTGCCAGCAGTCTACGACAGGGACGGACGCAGTATTTT,TRBD1,TRBV6-5,NA,TRBJ2-3
CASSVRGTDIYNEQFF,TGTGCCAGCAGTGTCAGGGGGACAGACATCTACAATGAGCAGTTCTTC,TRBD1,TRBV25-1,NA,TRBJ2-1
CASSPMRGRRRTDTQYF,TGTGCCAGCAGCCCAATGAGGGGGCGACGAAGAACAGATACGCAGTATTTT,TRBD1,TRBV11-2,NA,TRBJ2-3
CASSEGAGANYGYTF,TGTGCCAGCAGCGAGGGGGCAGGAGCTAACTATGGCTACACCTTC,TRBD1,TRBV9,NA,TRBJ1-2
CSTGQNTEAFF,TGCAGTACGGGACAGAACACTGAAGCTTTCTTT,NA,TRBV20-1,NA,TRBJ1-1
CASSLVTTGGLGNQPQHF,TGTGCCAGCAGCTTGGTTACGACAGGGGGGCTTGGCAATCAGCCCCAGCATTTT,TRBD1,TRBV5-6,NA,TRBJ1-5
CASSLAGLAGALDEQFF,TGTGCCAGCAGTTTAGCCGGACTAGCGGGAGCTCTCGATGAGCAGTTCTTC,TRBD2,TRBV28,NA,TRBJ2-1
CASRAGTGESSPLHF,TGTGCCAGTAGGGCCGGGACAGGGGAAAGTTCACCCCTCCACTTT,TRBD1,TRBV19,NA,TRBJ1-6
CASSLGREGSGEQFF,TGCGCCAGCAGCTTGGGGCGGGAGGGTTCAGGTGAGCAGTTCTTC,TRBD2,TRBV5-1,NA,TRBJ2-1
CASSQGFTGGEKLFF,TGCGCCAGCAGCCAAGGTTTTACAGGGGGAGAAAAACTGTTTTTT,TRBD1,TRBV4-1,NA,TRBJ1-4
CASSPAGTEAFF,TGTGCCAGCTCCCCCGCCGGGACAGAAGCTTTCTTT,NA,TRBV18,few,TRBJ1-1
CASSLGRGGDANYGYTF,TGTGCCAGCAGCTTAGGCCGAGGGGGTGATGCTAACTATGGCTACACCTTC,NA,TRBV13,NA,TRBJ1-2
CAWSEELAGRYEQYF,TGTGCCTGGAGTGAGGAACTAGCGGGAAGGTACGAGCAGTACTTC,TRBD2,TRBV30,NA,TRBJ2-7
CASSLGLYGYTF,TGTGCCAGCAGCTTAGGGCTCTATGGCTACACCTTC,NA,TRBV7-2,once,TRBJ1-2
CASSVGVGGREQPQHF,TGTGCCAGCAGCGTAGGTGTGGGAGGTCGTGAACAGCCCCAGCATTTT,NA,TRBV9,NA,TRBJ1-5
CASTASFGANYGYTF,TGTGCCAGCACCGCCTCATTCGGGGCTAACTATGGCTACACCTTC,NA,TRBV7-9,NA,TRBJ1-2
CASSFDWSYEQYF,TGTGCCAGCAGCTTTGACTGGAGCTACGAGCAGTACTTC,NA,TRBV7-9,NA,TRBJ2-7
CASSEIGAGNSPLHF,TGTGCCAGCAGTGAAATTGGGGCAGGGAATTCACCCCTCCACTTT,NA,TRBV6-1,NA,TRBJ1-6
CASSIGSVEAFF,TGTGCCAGTAGTATAGGGAGTGTTGAAGCTTTCTTT,NA,TRBV19,NA,TRBJ1-1
CSVERTSGDTQYF,TGCAGCGTTGAGAGGACTAGCGGAGATACGCAGTATTTT,TRBD2,TRBV29-1,NA,TRBJ2-3
CASSLEGLAGTDTQYF,TGCGCCAGCAGCCTAGAAGGGCTAGCGGGCACAGATACGCAGTATTTT,TRBD2,TRBV5-1,NA,TRBJ2-3
CASSLEQTGGLRTKNIQYF,TGTGCCAGCAGCTTGGAACAGACAGGGGGATTGAGGACCAAAAACATTCAGTACTTC,TRBD1,TRBV5-8,NA,TRBJ2-4
CASSLVGQGYEQYF,TGTGCCAGCAGTTTAGTGGGGCAGGGCTACGAGCAGTACTTC,NA,TRBV27,NA,TRBJ2-7
CASSLSSNTGELFF,TGTGCCAGCAGCTTATCCTCGAACACCGGGGAGCTGTTTTTT,NA,TRBV7-2,NA,TRBJ2-2
CASGQGRNTGELFF,TGTGCCAGCGGACAGGGTAGAAACACCGGGGAGCTGTTTTTT,TRBD1,TRBV6-5,NA,TRBJ2-2
CASSQERTHQETQYF,TGCGCCAGCAGCCAAGAACGGACACACCAAGAGACCCAGTACTTC,NA,TRBV4-3,NA,TRBJ2-5
CAISESRATNEQFF,TGTGCCATCAGTGAGTCCAGGGCGACCAATGAGCAGTTCTTC,NA,TRBV10-3,NA,TRBJ2-1
CAISEPAGDHYEQYF,TGTGCCATCAGTGAGCCCGCGGGGGACCACTACGAGCAGTACTTC,TRBD2,TRBV10-3,NA,TRBJ2-7
CASSLGLLLAGVGETQYF,TGTGCCAGCAGCCTCGGGCTCCTACTAGCGGGAGTTGGAGAGACCCAGTACTTC,TRBD2,TRBV9,NA,TRBJ2-5
CASSTGQVYGYTF,TGTGCCAGTAGTACAGGACAGGTCTATGGCTACACCTTC,TRBD1,TRBV19,NA,TRBJ1-2
CASSRDFLSYEQYF,TGTGCCAGTTCTCGGGACTTCCTTTCCTACGAGCAGTACTTC,NA,TRBV27,NA,TRBJ2-7
CATLAGGYNEQFF,TGTGCTACCCTAGCGGGAGGGTACAATGAGCAGTTCTTC,TRBD2,TRBV15,once,TRBJ2-1
CSGLGPDTQYF,TGCAGTGGATTGGGCCCAGATACGCAGTATTTT,NA,TRBV20-1,NA,TRBJ2-3
CASSSNRNTIYF,TGTGCCAGCAGCTCCAACAGAAACACCATATATTTT,NA,TRBV7-9,NA,TRBJ1-3
CASSQDPDRGPEAFF,TGTGCCAGCAGCCAAGATCCGGACAGGGGGCCTGAAGCTTTCTTT,TRBD1,TRBV4-2,NA,TRBJ1-1
CASSLDRVTHYEQYF,TGTGCCAGCAGTCTGGACAGGGTCACCCACTACGAGCAGTACTTC,TRBD1,TRBV27,NA,TRBJ2-7
CASSVVAGGNTIYF,TGTGCCAGCAGCGTAGTGGCAGGGGGAAACACCATATATTTT,NA,TRBV9,NA,TRBJ1-3
CASSVEWTGRLGTEAFF,TGCGCCAGCAGCGTAGAATGGACAGGGAGATTGGGAACTGAAGCTTTCTTT,TRBD1,TRBV5-1,NA,TRBJ1-1
CASKQSGTYGTGELFF,TGTGCCAGCAAACAGAGCGGAACCTATGGGACCGGGGAGCTGTTTTTT,NA,TRBV27,NA,TRBJ2-2
CASSENRGVTDTQYF,TGTGCCAGCAGCGAAAACAGGGGGGTCACAGATACGCAGTATTTT,TRBD1,TRBV7-2,NA,TRBJ2-3
CASRVNRGPYEQYF,TGTGCCAGCAGAGTCAACAGGGGTCCCTACGAGCAGTACTTC,TRBD1,TRBV6-5,once,TRBJ2-7
CASSPRRTEAFF,TGTGCCAGCTCACCTAGGAGGACTGAAGCTTTCTTT,NA,TRBV18,NA,TRBJ1-1
CASSGRGETQYF,TGTGCCAGCAGCGGGCGGGGGGAGACCCAGTACTTC,TRBD2,TRBV6-1,NA,TRBJ2-5
CASSVGQGQGLFEAFF,TGTGCCAGCAGCGTAGGGCAGGGACAGGGCCTATTTGAAGCTTTCTTT,TRBD1,TRBV9,NA,TRBJ1-1
CASSPLHEQYF,TGTGCCAGCAGTCCCCTCCACGAGCAGTACTTC,NA,TRBV6-5,NA,TRBJ2-7
CASSFGRLAGNQETQYF,TGCGCCAGCAGCTTTGGCCGGCTAGCGGGAAACCAAGAGACCCAGTACTTC,TRBD2,TRBV5-1,NA,TRBJ2-5
CASLTGGSMMAFF,TGTGCCAGTCTCACAGGGGGATCTATGATGGCTTTCTTT,TRBD1,TRBV19,NA,TRBJ1-1
CASSRDRGRDNYGYTF,TGTGCCAGCAGCCGGGACAGGGGTAGGGATAACTATGGCTACACCTTC,TRBD1,TRBV5-4,NA,TRBJ1-2
CASSYQGTGAYEQYF,TGTGCCAGCAGTTATCAGGGGACAGGGGCCTACGAGCAGTACTTC,TRBD1,TRBV6-5,NA,TRBJ2-7
CASSLALQGSGNTIYF,TGTGCCAGCAGCTTAGCGCTTCAGGGCTCTGGAAACACCATATATTTT,NA,TRBV7-2,NA,TRBJ1-3
CAREKGPGGAIHEQFF,TGTGCCAGGGAGAAGGGCCCCGGGGGGGCCATCCATGAGCAGTTCTTC,TRBD2,TRBV2,NA,TRBJ2-1